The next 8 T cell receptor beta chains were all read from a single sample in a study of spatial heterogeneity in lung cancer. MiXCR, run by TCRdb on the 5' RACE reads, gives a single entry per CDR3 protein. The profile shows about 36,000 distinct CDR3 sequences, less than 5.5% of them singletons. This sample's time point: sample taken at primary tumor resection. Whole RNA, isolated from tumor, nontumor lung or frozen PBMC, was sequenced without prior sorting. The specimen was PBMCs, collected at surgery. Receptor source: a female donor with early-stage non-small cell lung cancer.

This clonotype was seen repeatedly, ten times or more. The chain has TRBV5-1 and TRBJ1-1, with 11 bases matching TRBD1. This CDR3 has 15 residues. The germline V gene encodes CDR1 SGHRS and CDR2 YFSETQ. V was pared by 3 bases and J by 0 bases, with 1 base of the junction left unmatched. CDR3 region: CASSWTGGMNTEAFF. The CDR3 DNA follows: TGCGCCAGCAGCTGGACAGGGGGCATGAACACTGAAGCTTTCTTT.

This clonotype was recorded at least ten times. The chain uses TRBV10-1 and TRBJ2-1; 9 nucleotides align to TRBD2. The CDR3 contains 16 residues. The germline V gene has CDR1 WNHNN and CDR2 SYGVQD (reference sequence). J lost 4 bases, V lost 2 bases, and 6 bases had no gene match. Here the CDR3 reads CASSEDPSGVYNEQFF. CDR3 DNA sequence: TGCGCCAGCAGTGAGGACCCTAGCGGGGTGTACAATGAGCAGTTCTTC.

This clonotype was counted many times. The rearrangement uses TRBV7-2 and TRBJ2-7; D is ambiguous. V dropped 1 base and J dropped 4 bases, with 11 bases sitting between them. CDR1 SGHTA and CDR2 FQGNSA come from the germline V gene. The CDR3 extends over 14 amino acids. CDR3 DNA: TGTGCCAGCAGCTTAGTGGCAGCGCGTTACGAGCAGTACTTC. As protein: CASSLVAARYEQYF.

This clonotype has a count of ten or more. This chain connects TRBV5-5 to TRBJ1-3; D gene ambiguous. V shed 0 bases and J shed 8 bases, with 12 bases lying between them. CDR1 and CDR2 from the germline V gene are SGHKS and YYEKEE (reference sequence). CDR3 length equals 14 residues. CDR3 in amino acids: CASSLDPSRDTIYF. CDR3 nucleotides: TGTGCCAGCAGCTTGGACCCCAGCCGGGACACCATATATTTT.

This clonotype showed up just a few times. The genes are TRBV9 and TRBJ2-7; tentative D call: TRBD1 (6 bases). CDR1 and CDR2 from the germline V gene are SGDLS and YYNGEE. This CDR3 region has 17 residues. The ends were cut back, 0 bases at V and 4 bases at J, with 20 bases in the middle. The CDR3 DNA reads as TGTGCCAGCAGCGTAGAGGCAGGGGCGGGTGGAGCGTACGAGCAGTACTTC. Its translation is CASSVEAGAGGAYEQYF.

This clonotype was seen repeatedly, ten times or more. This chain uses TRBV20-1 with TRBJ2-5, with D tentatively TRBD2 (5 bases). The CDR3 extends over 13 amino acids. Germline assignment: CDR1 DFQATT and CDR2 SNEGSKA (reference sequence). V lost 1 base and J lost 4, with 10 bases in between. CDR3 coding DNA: TGCAGTGCTAGAGGCGAGGGCGTAGAGACCCAGTACTTC. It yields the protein CSARGEGVETQYF.

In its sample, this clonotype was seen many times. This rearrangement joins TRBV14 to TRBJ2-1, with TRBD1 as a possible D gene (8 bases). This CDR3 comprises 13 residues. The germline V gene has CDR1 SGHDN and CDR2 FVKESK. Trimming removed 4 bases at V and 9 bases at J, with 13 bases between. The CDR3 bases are TGTGCCAGCAGCCGGCGGGGGACAGGTGAGCAGTTCTTC. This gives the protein CASSRRGTGEQFF. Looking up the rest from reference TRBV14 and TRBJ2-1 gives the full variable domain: EAGVTQFPSHSVIEKGQTVTLRCDPISGHDNLYWYRRVMGKEIKFLLHFVKESKQDESGMPNNRFLAERTGGTYSTLKVQPAELEDSGVYFCASSRRGTGEQFFGPGTRLTVL.

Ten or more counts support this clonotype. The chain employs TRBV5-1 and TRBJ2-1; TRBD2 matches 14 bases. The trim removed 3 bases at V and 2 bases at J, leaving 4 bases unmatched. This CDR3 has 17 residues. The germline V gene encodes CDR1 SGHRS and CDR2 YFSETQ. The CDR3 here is CASSWGLAGVTYNEQFF. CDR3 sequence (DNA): TGCGCCAGCAGCTGGGGACTAGCGGGGGTTACCTACAATGAGCAGTTCTTC.